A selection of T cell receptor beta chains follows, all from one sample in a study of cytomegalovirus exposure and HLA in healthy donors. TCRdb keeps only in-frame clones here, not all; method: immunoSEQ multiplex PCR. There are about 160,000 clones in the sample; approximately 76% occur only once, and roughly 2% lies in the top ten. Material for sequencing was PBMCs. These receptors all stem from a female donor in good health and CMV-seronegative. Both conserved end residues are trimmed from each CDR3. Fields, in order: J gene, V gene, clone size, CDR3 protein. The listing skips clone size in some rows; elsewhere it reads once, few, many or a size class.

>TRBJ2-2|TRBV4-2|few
ASSQELAGGNTGELF
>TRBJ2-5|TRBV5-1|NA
ASSLDPSGAQGTQY
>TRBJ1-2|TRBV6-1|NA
ASSGQIANYGYT
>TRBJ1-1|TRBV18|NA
ASSIEHMNTEAF
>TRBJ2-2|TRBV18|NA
ASSPPLAGVETGELF
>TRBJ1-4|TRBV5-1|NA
ASSLTGGVTNEKLF
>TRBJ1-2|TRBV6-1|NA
ASSENGNYGYT
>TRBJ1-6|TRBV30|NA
AWSSSGSWSYNSPLH
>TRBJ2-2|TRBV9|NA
ASSVGYGLANTGELF
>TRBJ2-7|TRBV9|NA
ASSVAPLTSGGDYEQY
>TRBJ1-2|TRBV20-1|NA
SARASHGYT
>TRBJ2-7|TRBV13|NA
ASSSGIGYEQY
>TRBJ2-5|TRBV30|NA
AWKDYQETQY
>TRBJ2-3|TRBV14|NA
ASSHGTVPSTDTQY
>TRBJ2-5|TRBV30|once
AWSARGGYQETQY
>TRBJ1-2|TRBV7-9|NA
ASSSPHGVYGYT
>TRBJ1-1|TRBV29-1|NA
SVTNPGQGRDTEAF
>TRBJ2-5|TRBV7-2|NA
ASSLMLAGGLGETQY
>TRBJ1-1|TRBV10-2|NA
ASSGGQGAAEAF
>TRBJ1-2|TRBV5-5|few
ASSLTGGSGYT
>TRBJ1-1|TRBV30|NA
AWGPDVNTEAF
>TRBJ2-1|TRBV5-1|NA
ASSIGTGSEQF
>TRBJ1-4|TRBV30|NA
AWSVSRPGQGNEKLF
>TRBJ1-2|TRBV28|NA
ASRGTAEGYT
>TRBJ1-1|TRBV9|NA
ASSHRRQGKAF
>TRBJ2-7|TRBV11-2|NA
ASRAPGQGSYEQY
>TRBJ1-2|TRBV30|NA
AWRSTGDGYYGYT
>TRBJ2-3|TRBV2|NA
ASNRQGTDTQY
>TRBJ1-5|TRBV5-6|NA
ASSREGYSNQPQH
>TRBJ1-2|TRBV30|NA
AWSFLRADYGYT
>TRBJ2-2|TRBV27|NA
ASSLVRAGTGELF
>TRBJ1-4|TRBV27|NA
ASARLRQGNEKLF
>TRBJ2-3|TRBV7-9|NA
ASSLAQYTQY
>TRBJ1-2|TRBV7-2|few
ASSPANYGYT
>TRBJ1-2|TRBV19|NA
ASSPRQAYGYT
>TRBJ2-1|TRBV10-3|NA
AISGQGSYNEQF
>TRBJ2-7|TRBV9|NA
ASNPRAGVTYEQY
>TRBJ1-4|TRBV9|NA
ASSVDTGEEEKLF
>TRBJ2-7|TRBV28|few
ASRRDSPKGEQY
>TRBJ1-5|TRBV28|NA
ASRLGTGGFNQPQH
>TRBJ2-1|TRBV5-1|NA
ASSLLSASNEQF
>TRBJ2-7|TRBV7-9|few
ASSSTGKGEQY
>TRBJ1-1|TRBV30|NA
AWSSRMDTEAF
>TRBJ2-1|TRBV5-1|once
ASRTSGGPNEQF
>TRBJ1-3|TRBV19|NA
ASRQGVGNTIY
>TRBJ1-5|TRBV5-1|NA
ASSPGTGVGQPQH
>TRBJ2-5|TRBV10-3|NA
AITDSVSGAQETQY
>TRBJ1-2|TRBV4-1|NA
ASSRGHGSYGYT
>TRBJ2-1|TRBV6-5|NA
ASSQGLDRNEQF
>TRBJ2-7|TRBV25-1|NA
ASSGRGRSYEQY
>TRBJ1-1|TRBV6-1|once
ASSSAGTVNTEAF
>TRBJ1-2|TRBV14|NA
ASSQDQGSPYGYT
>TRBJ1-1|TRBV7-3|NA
ASSQRGGKEAF
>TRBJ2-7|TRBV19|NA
ASTQGRGEPYEQY
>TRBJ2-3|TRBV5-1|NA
ASSLALAGTDTQY
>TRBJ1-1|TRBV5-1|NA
ASSLGTVGTEAF
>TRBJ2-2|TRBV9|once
ASSVAGPPGDTGELF